Each of the 20 T cell receptor beta chains below was sequenced from the same sample in a study of breast tumors, draining lymph nodes, adjacent tissues. TCRdb re-called the multiplex PCR reads with MiXCR, one entry per CDR3 protein. The sample yields 50,000 to 85,000 distinct CDR3 sequences, approximately 47% seen once. Sequenced sample: breast tumor tissue. The receptors were gathered from a female donor with breast cancer. Some clones in this sample may be carry-over from other donors' samples.

A few counts support this clonotype. It may be a read error: a sequence one base away is much more abundant. The chain combines TRBV6-5 with TRBJ1-2; unclear D gene. Trimming stripped 5 bases from V and 5 bases from J, with 6 bases between. CDR1 is MNHEY, CDR2 SVGAGI, per germline. The CDR3 covers 11 residues. CDR3 bases: TGTGCCAGCAGTCCCTTATATGGCTACACCTTC. The encoded protein is CASSPLYGYTF.

This clonotype has ten or more counts. The germline gene is not matched at one end of the junction; a read error may be the cause. The genes are TRBV6-5 and TRBJ2-1; 12 bases fit TRBD2. The germline gives CDR1 MNHEY, CDR2 SVGAGI. The CDR3 consists of 17 residues. The CDR3 DNA follows: TGTGCCAGCAGTCACTCCCCGACTAGCGGGAGAGGCAATGAGCAGTTCTTC. Protein: CASSHSPTSGRGNEQFF.

This clonotype was seen only a few times. The chain combines TRBV10-3 with TRBJ1-4; TRBD1 is a possible D gene (6 bases). V was pared by 2 bases and J by 0 bases, with 10 bases between. This CDR3 is built from 16 residues. Germline loops: CDR1 ENHRY, CDR2 SYGVKD. The CDR3, as DNA: TGTGCCATCAGTGAGCGGGACACCACAACTAATGAAAAACTGTTTTTT. Translated: CAISERDTTTNEKLFF.

This clonotype was seen many times. The chain carries TRBV27 and TRBJ1-5; no firm D call. Per germline, CDR1 MNHEY and CDR2 SMNVEV (reference sequence). The CDR3 has 13 amino acids. Trimming removed 5 bases from V and 4 bases from J, with 9 bases in between. DNA for the CDR3: TGTGCCAGCAGTCGACTACGGAATCAGCCCCAGCATTTT. Translating it yields CASSRLRNQPQHF.

The chain has TRBV5-6 and TRBJ1-3; D gene ambiguous. The germline CDR1 and CDR2 sequences are SGHDT and YYEEEE. CDR3 size: 14 residues. V was pared by 7 bases and J by 2 bases, with 13 bases between. The CDR3 DNA follows: TGTGCCAGCGGGGTATCCCTTACTGGAAACACCATATATTTT. Amino acid sequence: CASGVSLTGNTIYF.

As for this clonotype: The CDR3 does not close with the conserved phenylalanine or tryptophan, likely indicating a read error. The chain recombines TRBV24-1 with TRBJ1-5; 8 bases are a match to TRBD1. J was trimmed by 7 bases and V by 4 bases; bases with no gene match: 8. The CDR3 covers 15 residues. The germline gives CDR1 KGHDR, CDR2 SFDVKD. The CDR3 nucleotides read TGTGCCACCAGTGACCGGACAGGGCAGAACCAGCCCCAGCATCTC. Translation gives CATSDRTGQNQPQHL.

In its sample, this clonotype was seen many times. This chain uses TRBV6-1 with TRBJ2-7; 10 nucleotides match TRBD2. The CDR3 extends over 13 amino acids. The trim removed 5 bases at V and 4 bases at J, leaving 2 bases unmatched. Germline V CDR1 and CDR2: MNHNS, SASEGT. CDR3 in DNA: TGTGCCAGCAGTATACTAGCGGGATACGAGCAGTACTTC. This gives the protein CASSILAGYEQYF.

This clonotype has ten or more counts. The J gene is TRBJ2-4, the V gene TRBV9; D is possibly TRBD1 (5 bases). CDR1 is SGDLS, CDR2 YYNGEE, per germline. V dropped 0 bases and J dropped 11 bases, with 12 bases sitting between them. The CDR3 spans 13 residues. The CDR3 nucleotides read TGTGCCAGCAGCGTAGCGACCGTAGGGGTTCAGTACTTC. Residues: CASSVATVGVQYF.

The rearrangement uses TRBV20-1 and TRBJ2-5, with TRBD2 matching over 9 bases. The junction had 6 bases not matched to a gene; V was cut back by 3 bases and J by 4 bases. The V gene's germline CDR1 is DFQATT and CDR2 SNEGSKA (reference sequence). CDR3 size: 14 residues. The chain's CDR3 is CSASFGGGGETQYF. DNA for the CDR3: TGCAGTGCTAGTTTTGGCGGGGGGGGAGAGACCCAGTACTTC.

This clonotype was counted at least ten times. This chain uses TRBV5-1 with TRBJ1-5, with 10 bases matching TRBD1. V trimming: 0 bases; J trimming: 5 bases; junction bases outside the gene matches: 2. CDR1 is SGHRS, CDR2 YFSETQ, per germline. The CDR3 extends over 15 amino acids. CDR3 sequence: CASSLGGTGDQPQHF. DNA for the CDR3: TGCGCCAGCAGCTTGGGGGGGACAGGGGATCAGCCCCAGCATTTT.

This clonotype appeared many times. The chain has TRBV12-3 or TRBV12-4 and TRBJ1-6, with D perhaps matching TRBD1 (5 bases). This CDR3 region has 16 residues. V lost 6 bases, J lost 0 bases, and 12 bases lay in between. This chain's CDR3 is CASSRDLSSYNSPLHF. CDR3 nucleotides: TGTGCCAGCAGCCGGGACCTAAGCTCCTATAATTCACCCCTCCACTTT.

The chain joins TRBV5-6 to TRBJ1-2; D remains unclear. Trimming cost V 0 bases and J 4 bases, with 13 bases left between them. CDR3 length equals 15 residues. Germline CDR1 and CDR2: SGHDT and YYEEEE. The CDR3 spells CASSLVVTPAYGYTF. CDR3 DNA sequence: TGTGCCAGCAGCTTGGTGGTCACCCCGGCCTATGGCTACACCTTC.

V and J are TRBV10-3 and TRBJ1-6; 8 bases map to TRBD1. The germline CDR1 and CDR2 sequences are ENHRY and SYGVKD. J lost 7 bases, V lost 3 bases, and 2 bases had no gene match. The length of the CDR3 is 14 residues. The CDR3 bases are TGTGCCATCAGTGATGACAGGGGAAATTCACCCCTCCACTTT. Translated: CAISDDRGNSPLHF.

In the case of this clonotype: The final CDR3 position lacks the conserved phenylalanine or tryptophan, pointing to a likely read error. The limits of the CDR3 on the DNA are not certain, so only TCRdb's listed CDR3 is given. The chain recombines TRBV10-3 with TRBJ2-2; the D segment call TRBD1 is taken from the table without a DNA check. The CDR3 sequence runs 20 residues, both termini included. In germline, CDR1 is ENHRY, CDR2 SYGVKD. The CDR3 spells CAISESGTAFGTGNTGELRI.

This clonotype was counted a few times. One end of the junction varies from germline; a read error may be responsible. CDR3 region: CASGLDQGTAQYF. In DNA form, the CDR3 reads TGTGCCAGCGGCTTAGACCAGGGGACGGCGCAGTATTTT. The chain combines TRBV11-2 with TRBJ2-3; possible D gene TRBD1, 6 bases. The germline CDR1 and CDR2 sequences are SGHAT and FQNNGV. The CDR3 sequence is 13 residues long.

This clonotype was counted ten times or more. The genes are TRBV12-3 or TRBV12-4 and TRBJ2-7; D might be TRBD1 (6 bases). The CDR3 loop spans 13 amino acids. The V end lost 8 bases, the J end lost 4 bases, and 15 bases lay between the germline ends. CDR3 nucleotide sequence: TGTGCCAGCCAGTTAACCAGGGGTTACGAGCAGTACTTC. It yields the protein CASQLTRGYEQYF.

By frequency in the sample, this clonotype is medium-sized (0.01 to 0.1%). V gene TRBV12-3 or TRBV12-4 combines with J gene TRBJ1-6; the D is unclear. This CDR3 comprises 14 residues. Trimming left V 5 bases short and J 9 bases short, with 14 bases between. Written as DNA, the CDR3 is TGTGCCAGCAGTCCCCTGGGTTCGGGTTCACCCCTCCACTTT. Translated: CASSPLGSGSPLHF.

This clonotype was seen repeatedly, ten times or more. This chain joins TRBV20-1 and TRBJ2-1, with D tentatively TRBD2 (7 bases). CDR3 size: 14 residues. Trimming cost V 0 bases and J 5 bases, with 11 bases left between them. In germline, CDR1 is DFQATT, CDR2 SNEGSKA (reference sequence). The CDR3 loop is CSARDAGADNEQFF. CDR3 DNA sequence: TGCAGTGCTAGAGATGCGGGGGCGGACAATGAGCAGTTCTTC.

The chain links TRBV3-1 to TRBJ1-2; D not resolved. V lost 1 base and J lost 2, with 14 bases in between. The CDR3 spans 16 residues. The germline V gene encodes CDR1 LGHDT and CDR2 YNNKEL (reference sequence). CDR3 loop: CASSQGVGNLNYGYTF. In DNA form, the CDR3 reads TGTGCCAGCAGCCAAGGGGTCGGGAACCTAAACTATGGCTACACCTTC.

The gene calls are TRBV30 and TRBJ2-7; D gene uncertain. The CDR3 length is 11 residues. CDR1 and CDR2 (germline): GTSNPN, SVGIG (reference sequence). Trimming stripped 1 base from V and 4 bases from J, with 5 bases between. CDR3 amino acids: CAWSGGYEQYF. The DNA for the CDR3 is TGTGCCTGGAGTGGGGGATACGAGCAGTACTTC.